This T cell receptor (beta chain) was documented in a study of blood T cells in healthy people across ages. Turning to the study itself: The template switching approach captured approximately one barcoded beta molecule for every two T cells. Regarding the study as a whole: Roughly linearly, TCR beta diversity per million T cells fell as age increased. It was found that TCR beta diversity correlated strongly with the percentage of naive T cells.

Sample-barcoded 5' priming and a J-beta primer mix drove a second PCR of roughly 6 to 12 cycles. Each cDNA molecule, via a template-switch adaptor with 12 random nucleotides, was tagged. TCRdb used MiXCR to reprocess the 5' RACE reads, holding one entry per CDR3 protein. The sample gives around 900,000 distinct CDR3 sequences, less than 35% of which show up once; roughly 17% is in the top ten. Germline V gene lookup returns CDR1 LGHDT and CDR2 YNNKEL (reference sequence). The CDR3 spans 17 residues. J lost 3 bases, V lost 4 bases, and 12 bases had no gene match. This clonotype was recorded at least ten times. Its antigen is not identified.

The sequence was collected from a woman of 80 years or more in good health. Sequencing was done on a sample of blood. V gene TRBV3-1 combines with J gene TRBJ2-1; 7 bases match TRBD2. CDR3 region: CASSPAGSGVLYNEQFF. As DNA, the CDR3 is TGTGCCAGCAGCCCAGCGGGGAGCGGGGTCCTCTACAATGAGCAGTTCTTC.